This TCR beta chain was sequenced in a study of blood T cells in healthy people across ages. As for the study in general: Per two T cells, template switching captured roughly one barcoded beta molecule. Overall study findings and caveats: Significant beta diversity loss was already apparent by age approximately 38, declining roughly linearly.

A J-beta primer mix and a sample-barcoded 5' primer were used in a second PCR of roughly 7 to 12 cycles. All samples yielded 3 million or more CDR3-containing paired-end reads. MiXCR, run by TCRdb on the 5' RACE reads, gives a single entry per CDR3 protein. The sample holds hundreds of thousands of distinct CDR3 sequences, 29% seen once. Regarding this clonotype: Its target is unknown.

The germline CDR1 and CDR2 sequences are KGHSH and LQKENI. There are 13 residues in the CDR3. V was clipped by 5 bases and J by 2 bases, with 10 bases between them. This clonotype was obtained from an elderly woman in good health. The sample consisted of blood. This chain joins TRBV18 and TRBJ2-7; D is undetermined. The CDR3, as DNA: TGTGCCAGCTCAAGGGCAGAGACCTACGAGCAGTACTTC. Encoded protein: CASSRAETYEQYF.